This entry features one TCR beta chain sequence. Its specificity is unknown. The data are from a study of T cells in Graves' hyperthyroidism and ophthalmopathy. Findings and limits, study-wide: Ophthalmopathy and stable hyperthyroidism were told apart by a 13 V-J model.

Diagnoses were made from clinical symptoms, serum measures (thyroxine and TRAb), thyroid ultrasound and orbital computed tomography. Using RNA transcripts as the source, TCR beta CDR3 regions were amplified. First-round RT-PCR with HTBI primers amplified the TCR CDR3 region. TCRdb ran MiXCR on the multiplex PCR reads and lists one entry per CDR3 protein. This sample yields a few hundred thousand distinct CDR3 sequences, of which around 20% are seen a single time; about 35% belongs to the top ten. The V and J ends lost 4 bases and 2 bases respectively, with 11 bases between them. The CDR3 is made up of 14 amino acids. From germline, CDR1 is SGHKS and CDR2 YYEKEE (reference sequence).

The genes are TRBV5-5 and TRBJ2-3, with D possibly being TRBD2 (6 bases). The sample consisted of blood. The receptor was isolated from a middle-aged man with Graves' ophthalmopathy. In nucleotides, the CDR3 is TGTGCCAGCAGCGGAGGACTACCCACAGATACGCAGTATTTT. Amino acids: CASSGGLPTDTQYF. The entire variable domain, with the rest obtained from reference TRBV5-5 and TRBJ2-3, is as follows: DAGVTQSPTHLIKTRGQQVTLRCSPISGHKSVSWYQQVLGQGPQFIFQYYEKEERGRGNFPDRFSARQFPNYSSELNVNALLLGDSALYLCASSGGLPTDTQYFGPGTRLTVL.